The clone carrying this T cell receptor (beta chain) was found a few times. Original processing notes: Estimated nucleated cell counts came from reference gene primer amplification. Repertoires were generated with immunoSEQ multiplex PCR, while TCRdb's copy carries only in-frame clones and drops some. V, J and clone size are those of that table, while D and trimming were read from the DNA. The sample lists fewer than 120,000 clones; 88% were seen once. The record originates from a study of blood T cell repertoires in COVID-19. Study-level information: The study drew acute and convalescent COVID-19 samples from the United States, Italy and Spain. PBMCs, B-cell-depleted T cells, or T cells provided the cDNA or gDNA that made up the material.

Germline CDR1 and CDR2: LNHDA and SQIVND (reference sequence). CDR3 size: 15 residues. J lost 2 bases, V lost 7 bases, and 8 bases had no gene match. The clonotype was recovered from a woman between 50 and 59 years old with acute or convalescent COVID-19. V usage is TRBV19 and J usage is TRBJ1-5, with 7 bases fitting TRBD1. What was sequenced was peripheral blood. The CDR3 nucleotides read TGTGCCAGTAAGGGGAACAGGGGAGGCAATCAGCCCCAGCATTTT. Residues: CASKGNRGGNQPQHF.